These 27 T cell receptor beta chains were all obtained from the same sample, sequenced in a study of T cell responses to AZD1222 COVID-19 vaccine. Repertoires were generated with immunoSEQ multiplex PCR, while TCRdb's copy carries only in-frame clones and drops some. This sample carries tens of thousands of clones, about 83% of them seen once, and the ten largest clones take roughly 11%. The sequenced sample was peripheral blood, obtained 28 days after the second AZD1222 dose. These receptors were obtained from an adult who received the AZD1222 COVID-19 vaccine.

CDR3 nucleotides: TGTGCCAGTAGTATAGTAGGTAGCGGGGCCTACAATGAGCAGTTCTTC. It codes for CASSIVGSGAYNEQFF. The chain uses TRBV19 and TRBJ2-1; 8 bases fit TRBD2. CDR1 and CDR2 (germline): LNHDA, SQIVND (reference sequence). The J segment lost 2 bases and the V segment lost 1 base, leaving 4 bases of the junction unmatched. CDR3 length: 16 residues. Full variable domain (rest looked up from reference TRBV19 and TRBJ2-1): DGGITQSPKYLFRKEGQNVTLSCEQNLNHDAMYWYRQDPGQGLRLIYYSQIVNDFQKGDIAEGYSVSREKKESFPLTVTSAQKNPTAFYLCASSIVGSGAYNEQFFGPGTRLTVL.

The chain uses TRBV7-3 and TRBJ2-1; TRBD2 might be the D (5 bases). Germline assignment: CDR1 SGHTA and CDR2 FQGTGA. With 2 bases removed from V and 6 bases from J, the gap between germline ends came to 8 bases. The CDR3 consists of 13 residues. CDR3 loop: CASSLEGGNEQFF. The CDR3 DNA follows: TGTGCCAGCAGCTTAGAAGGAGGCAATGAGCAGTTCTTC.

The chain carries TRBV7-3 and TRBJ2-2; D ambiguous. V was pared by 2 bases and J by 6 bases, with 10 bases between. Germline CDR1 SGHTA, CDR2 FQGTGA. The CDR3 spans 14 residues. CDR3 region: CASSLGVGSGELFF. The CDR3 DNA sequence: TGTGCCAGCAGCTTAGGGGTAGGGTCCGGGGAGCTGTTTTTT.

The J gene is TRBJ2-3, the V gene TRBV7-9, with 7 nucleotides matching TRBD1. J gave up 1 base and V 0 bases, and 4 bases lay outside the gene matches. This CDR3 is built from 16 residues. CDR1 and CDR2 from the germline V gene are SEHNR and FQNEAQ (reference sequence). The CDR3 DNA is TGTGCCAGCAGCTTAGCCGGGACAGCGGGCACAGATACGCAGTATTTT. Residues: CASSLAGTAGTDTQYF.

The chain couples TRBV19 to TRBJ1-5; possible D gene TRBD1, 6 bases. This CDR3 region has 14 residues. Germline-derived CDR1 and CDR2 are LNHDA and SQIVND (reference sequence). V dropped 3 bases and J dropped 3 bases, with 9 bases sitting between them. The CDR3 is CASSMDSLNQPQHF. The CDR3 DNA reads TGTGCCAGTAGTATGGACAGCCTCAATCAGCCCCAGCATTTT. The full variable domain, with the rest looked up from reference TRBV19 and TRBJ1-5, is DGGITQSPKYLFRKEGQNVTLSCEQNLNHDAMYWYRQDPGQGLRLIYYSQIVNDFQKGDIAEGYSVSREKKESFPLTVTSAQKNPTAFYLCASSMDSLNQPQHFGDGTRLSIL.

The chain employs TRBV18 and TRBJ2-7; D uncertain. Trimming left V 5 bases short and J 3 bases short, with 11 bases between. Germline lookup yields CDR1 KGHSH and CDR2 LQKENI. The CDR3 covers 13 residues. The CDR3 sequence is CASSTQFGYEQYF. The DNA of the CDR3 is TGTGCCAGCTCAACTCAGTTCGGCTACGAGCAGTACTTC.

The V call is TRBV19, the J call TRBJ2-5, with 11 bases matching TRBD2. Trimming took 10 bases from V and 5 from J; bases not matched to a gene: 3. This CDR3 contains 12 residues. CDR1 LNHDA and CDR2 SQIVND come from the germline V gene (reference sequence). This CDR3 is CATRTSGETQYF. CDR3 nucleotides: TGTGCCACAAGGACTAGCGGGGAGACCCAGTACTTC. The entire variable domain, with the rest obtained from reference TRBV19 and TRBJ2-5, is as follows: DGGITQSPKYLFRKEGQNVTLSCEQNLNHDAMYWYRQDPGQGLRLIYYSQIVNDFQKGDIAEGYSVSREKKESFPLTVTSAQKNPTAFYLCATRTSGETQYFGPGTRLLVL.

The V gene is TRBV7-2, the J gene TRBJ1-6; D ambiguous. CDR1 is SGHTA and CDR2 is FQGNSA in the germline V gene. The CDR3 consists of 15 residues. Trimming removed 2 bases at V and 4 bases at J, with 9 bases between. CDR3 DNA: TGTGCCAGCAGCTTAATGTCTGGGTATAATTCACCCCTCCACTTT. Its protein product is CASSLMSGYNSPLHF.

J is TRBJ2-1 and V is TRBV2; TRBD2 is a possible D gene (6 bases). V lost 8 bases and J lost 9, with 20 bases in between. Germline V gene sequence: CDR1 SNHLY, CDR2 FYNNEI. The CDR3 sequence is 14 residues long. CDR3 DNA: TGTGCCAGCGGGCTTCGAGGGACTCAAAGTGAGCAGTTCTTC. Protein product: CASGLRGTQSEQFF. The entire variable domain, with the rest obtained from reference TRBV2 and TRBJ2-1, is as follows: EPEVTQTPSHQVTQMGQEVILRCVPISNHLYFYWYRQILGQKVEFLVSFYNNEISEKSEIFDDQFSVERPDGSNFTLKIRSTKLEDSAMYFCASGLRGTQSEQFFGPGTRLTVL.

This rearrangement joins TRBV6-5 to TRBJ2-1, with a possible D match to TRBD2 (6 bases). CDR3 length equals 14 residues. The V end lost 6 bases, the J end lost 7 bases, and 16 bases lay between the germline ends. Germline CDR1 is MNHEY and CDR2 is SVGAGI. CDR3: CASSLDSEGNEQFF. The CDR3 bases are TGTGCCAGCAGCCTAGATTCGGAGGGGAATGAGCAGTTCTTC.

This clone was recorded only once. The chain couples TRBV7-3 to TRBJ2-2; D is possibly TRBD2 (5 bases). The V gene's germline CDR1 is SGHTA and CDR2 FQGTGA. Trimming pared 2 bases from V and 6 bases from J, leaving 13 bases between. The CDR3 totals 15 residues. DNA of the CDR3: TGTGCCAGCAGCTTATCCCATAGCGCCTCCGGGGAGCTGTTTTTT. This sequence encodes CASSLSHSASGELFF.

The chain links TRBV5-1 to TRBJ2-1; weak D call: TRBD2 (6 bases). The germline gives CDR1 SGHRS, CDR2 YFSETQ. CDR3 size: 15 residues. Deletions cut 4 bases from V and 7 bases from J, with 18 bases between. The CDR3 DNA follows: TGCGCCAGCAGCGGGGGGACTTCTTCGGGAAATGAGCAGTTCTTC. This encodes CASSGGTSSGNEQFF. The full variable domain, its missing parts supplied by reference TRBV5-1 and TRBJ2-1, is KAGVTQTPRYLIKTRGQQVTLSCSPISGHRSVSWYQQTPGQGLQFLFEYFSETQRNKGNFPGRFSGRQFSNSRSEMNVSTLELGDSALYLCASSGGTSSGNEQFFGPGTRLTVL.

The chain uses TRBV11-2 and TRBJ2-7, with D tentatively TRBD1 or TRBD2 (5 bases each). The V end lost 5 bases, the J end lost 3 bases, and 14 bases lay between the germline ends. This CDR3 spans 14 amino acids. From germline, CDR1 is SGHAT and CDR2 FQNNGV. The CDR3 here is CASSPGASIYEQYF. CDR3 DNA: TGTGCCAGCAGCCCCGGGGCCTCGATCTACGAGCAGTACTTC.

The rearrangement joins TRBV18 to TRBJ2-2; 8 bases fit TRBD1. Unmatched junction bases numbered 7, after V lost 6 bases and J lost 4 bases. The germline V gene has CDR1 KGHSH and CDR2 LQKENI. There are 15 residues in the CDR3. Written as DNA, the CDR3 is TGTGCCAGCTCCCCTCGGACAGGGAGCACCGGGGAGCTGTTTTTT. Translating it yields CASSPRTGSTGELFF.

The chain links TRBV6-5 to TRBJ1-5; tentatively, D is TRBD1 (6 bases). Between the trimmed V and J ends, which lost 0 bases and 3 bases, there was a span of 12 bases. Germline loops: CDR1 MNHEY, CDR2 SVGAGI. The CDR3 contains 16 residues. The CDR3 nucleotides read TGTGCCAGCAGTTACTCGGCGACAGGCTACAATCAGCCCCAGCATTTT. Encoded protein: CASSYSATGYNQPQHF.

V is TRBV11-3 and J is TRBJ1-1; no clear D. V was trimmed by 5 bases and J by 1 base, leaving 14 bases between them. Germline V gene lookup returns CDR1 SGHNT and CDR2 YENEEA. The CDR3 runs 15 residues. The CDR3, as DNA: TGTGCCAGCAGCGGGTGGAGGGAGGGGAACACTGAAGCTTTCTTT. Translated: CASSGWREGNTEAFF.

This chain links TRBV6-5 with TRBJ1-1; D unresolved. Trimming left V 7 bases short and J 6 bases short, with 15 bases between. Germline loops: CDR1 MNHEY, CDR2 SVGAGI. The CDR3 extends over 13 amino acids. The CDR3 is CASTLRVRPEAFF. The DNA of the CDR3 is TGTGCCAGCACTTTGAGGGTGAGGCCTGAAGCTTTCTTT.

The rearrangement links TRBV11-1 to TRBJ2-3; the D is unclear. V gave up 7 bases and J gave up 0 bases, with 14 bases separating them. This CDR3 has 15 residues. CDR1 and CDR2 (germline): SGHAT, FQDESV (reference sequence). For the CDR3, the DNA is TGTGCCAGCACCCCCTACACCTCTAGCACAGATACGCAGTATTTT. This sequence encodes CASTPYTSSTDTQYF.

This clone was counted a few times. The chain is built from TRBV5-1 and TRBJ2-1, with unresolved D. Germline CDR1 is SGHRS and CDR2 is YFSETQ. V was shortened by 0 bases and J by 4 bases, with 11 bases between the two germline ends. The CDR3 is made up of 15 amino acids. CDR3 coding DNA: TGCGCCAGCAGCTTGGCTCAGGAGCAATACAATGAGCAGTTCTTC. Encoded protein: CASSLAQEQYNEQFF.

This sequence joins TRBV9 and TRBJ2-6; D remains ambiguous. CDR3 length equals 15 residues. Germline V gene sequence: CDR1 SGDLS, CDR2 YYNGEE. V lost 4 bases and J lost 4, with 12 bases in between. The CDR3 DNA is TGTGCCAGCAGCTCTGCCCGGTCGGGGGCCAACGTCCTGACTTTC. This sequence encodes CASSSARSGANVLTF. The variable domain in full, with the rest retrieved from reference TRBV9 and TRBJ2-6, is DSGVTQTPKHLITATGQRVTLRCSPRSGDLSVYWYQQSLDQGLQFLIQYYNGEERAKGNILERFSAQQFPDLHSELNLSSLELGDSALYFCASSSARSGANVLTFGAGSRLTVL.

This sequence joins TRBV11-2 and TRBJ1-2; 9 nucleotides line up with TRBD1. V dropped 6 bases and J dropped 3; count of bases not matched to a gene: 5. The CDR3 loop spans 14 amino acids. Germline V gene lookup returns CDR1 SGHAT and CDR2 FQNNGV. The CDR3 reads CASRADRGYYGYTF. Written as DNA, the CDR3 is TGTGCCAGCAGAGCGGACAGGGGATACTATGGCTACACCTTC. The complete variable domain, with remaining parts taken from reference TRBV11-2 and TRBJ1-2, reads EAGVAQSPRYKIIEKRQSVAFWCNPISGHATLYWYQQILGQGPKLLIQFQNNGVVDDSQLPKDRFSAERLKGVDSTLKIQPAKLEDSAVYLCASRADRGYYGYTFGSGTRLTVV.

V is TRBV10-3 and J is TRBJ1-1; D gene unclear. The CDR3 consists of 14 residues. V lost 6 bases and J 7 bases, leaving 18 bases between the germline ends. Looked up from germline, CDR1 is ENHRY and CDR2 is SYGVKD. CDR3 nucleotides: TGTGCCATCAGGAACGTGCTGGGAAGGGATGAAGCTTTCTTT. This sequence encodes CAIRNVLGRDEAFF.

The rearrangement joins TRBV30 to TRBJ1-3, with 9 bases identical to TRBD1. This CDR3 comprises 12 residues. Trimming removed 5 bases from V and 7 bases from J; junction bases left unmatched: 3. The V gene's germline CDR1 is GTSNPN and CDR2 SVGIG (reference sequence). Here the CDR3 DNA reads TGTGCCTGGGCCGGGACAGGGAACACCATATATTTT. Amino acid sequence: CAWAGTGNTIYF.

V gene TRBV5-1 combines with J gene TRBJ2-2, with no clear D. CDR1 is SGHRS and CDR2 is YFSETQ in the germline V gene. The length of the CDR3 is 14 residues. The V and J ends lost 0 bases and 2 bases respectively, with 5 bases between them. In DNA form, the CDR3 reads TGCGCCAGCAGCTTGGGCCCCAACACCGGGGAGCTGTTTTTT. It codes for CASSLGPNTGELFF.

The chain couples TRBV6-5 to TRBJ1-3; the D gene is possibly TRBD1 (5 bases). The CDR3 has 14 amino acids. V dropped 6 bases and J dropped 4 bases, with 13 bases sitting between them. Per germline, CDR1 MNHEY and CDR2 SVGAGI. DNA of the CDR3: TGTGCCAGCAGCCAGGGTAACGTAGGAAACACCATATATTTT. As protein: CASSQGNVGNTIYF.

This CDR3 is CASKGLGGTGELFF. In nucleotides, the CDR3 is TGTGCCAGCAAGGGACTAGGGGGCACCGGGGAGCTGTTTTTT. The chain has TRBV27 and TRBJ2-2; 8 positions agree with TRBD2. This CDR3 is built from 14 residues. Looked up from germline, CDR1 is MNHEY and CDR2 is SMNVEV (reference sequence). V dropped 7 bases and J dropped 4; count of bases not matched to a gene: 5.

This clone was recorded a few times. The rearrangement uses TRBV21-1 and TRBJ2-7; no check of the table's D call, TRBD1, against the DNA was made. TRBV21-1 is a pseudogene. The CDR3 runs to 15 residues. CDR3 region: CASSTIPGQGDNLAV. The CDR3 nucleotides are TGTGCCAGCAGCACCATCCCCGGACAGGGGGATAATTTGGCTGTC.